This is a list of T cell receptor beta chains from one sample in a study of regulatory T cells in long-lasting Graves disease. TCRdb re-analysed the multiplex PCR reads in MiXCR, keeping a single row per CDR3 protein. Among approximately 480,000 distinct CDR3 sequences, around 16% were seen once, and the ten largest hold roughly an eighth. Separately, the same data were catalogued under a study of T cells in Graves' hyperthyroidism and ophthalmopathy.

Here the sequenced sample was peripheral blood mononuclear cells (PBMCs), taken at new diagnosis, from a patient treated with antithyroid drugs. All receptors come from a man aged 40-49 years with Graves disease. Both conserved end residues are part of each CDR3. Each record gives: D gene, clone size, J gene, V gene, CDR3 DNA, CDR3 protein. D genes are given only for firm matches. Not all rows give a size; the values are once, few, many and, for expanded clones, a class.

TRBD1 few TRBJ2-2 TRBV27 TGTGCCAGCAGTCACCCCGACAGGGGACCCGGGGAGCTGTTTTTT CASSHPDRGPGELFF
TRBD2 - TRBJ2-3 TRBV10-3 TGTGCAGCTAGCGGGAGGAGCACAGATACGCAGTATTTT CAASGRSTDTQYF
- few TRBJ1-2 TRBV6-2/TRBV6-3 TGTGCCAGCAGTACCCGGACAGACAATGGCTACACCTTC CASSTRTDNGYTF
TRBD2 few TRBJ2-7 TRBV28 TGTGCCAGTATAGTAGCGGGGACTTACGAGCAGTACTTC CASIVAGTYEQYF
- - TRBJ1-5 TRBV4-1 TGCGCCAGCAGCCAAGACAGCAACAATCAGCCCCAGCATTTT CASSQDSNNQPQHF
TRBD1 many TRBJ2-3 TRBV20-1 TGCAGTGCTAGAGACCCTGGACAGGTCCGCACAGATACGCAGTATTTT CSARDPGQVRTDTQYF
- many TRBJ2-3 TRBV11-3 TGTGCCAGCACCCGGGACGGGCTCACAGATACGCAGTATTTT CASTRDGLTDTQYF
- - TRBJ2-5 TRBV15 TGTGCCACCAGCAGAGATAACGGGGAGACCCAGTACTTC CATSRDNGETQYF
- many TRBJ1-1 TRBV3-1 TGTGCCAGCAGCCGCTACTTGAACACTGAAGCTTTCTTT CASSRYLNTEAFF
TRBD1 - TRBJ2-3 TRBV30 TGTGCCTGGATGAGTAGGGGACAGGGATCAGATACGCAGTATTTT CAWMSRGQGSDTQYF
- many TRBJ2-7 TRBV18 TGTGCCAGCTCACACGGGGGGCCATACGAGCAGTACTTC CASSHGGPYEQYF
TRBD2 many TRBJ2-1 TRBV20-1 TGCAGTGCTAGTAAAAGGACTAGCGGGACCAATGAGCAGTTCTTC CSASKRTSGTNEQFF
- - TRBJ2-1 TRBV19 TGTGCCAGTAGTATAGTTGGGGTCTCCTACAATGAGCAGTTCTTC CASSIVGVSYNEQFF
TRBD1 - TRBJ2-5 TRBV5-1 TGCGCCAGCAGCCCCTGGACAGGGGGAGGTCAAGAGACCCAGTACTTC CASSPWTGGGQETQYF
- - TRBJ1-5 TRBV6-2/TRBV6-3 TGTGCCAGCAGTAGAGCGGGGGGAGTCAATCAGCCCCAGCATTTT CASSRAGGVNQPQHF
- few TRBJ1-1 TRBV19 TGTGCCAGTAGTTCCCTCTTCCCCCCGGTGGGCACTGAAGCTTTCTTT CASSSLFPPVGTEAFF
TRBD1 many TRBJ2-7 TRBV10-2 TGTGCCAGCAGTGAGGGGGCTCGGGAGCAGTACTTC CASSEGAREQYF
TRBD1 - TRBJ1-2 TRBV9 TGTGCCAGCAGCGTCGGGACAGGGATGGATGGCTACACCTTC CASSVGTGMDGYTF